This entry lists 13 T cell receptor beta chains sequenced from one sample in a study of T cell changes during pregnancy in multiple sclerosis. Profiling relied on immunoSEQ multiplex PCR, and the TCRdb table lists in-frame clones only, not all of them. The data hold 90,000 to 120,000 clones, with approximately 94% observed a single time. The input for sequencing was peripheral blood, taken before pregnancy. These receptors were obtained from a female donor with multiple sclerosis, enrolled in a pregnancy study.

This clone was recorded many times. The rearrangement links TRBV30 to TRBJ2-7, with TRBD2 matching 10 bases. V was clipped by 8 bases and J by 4 bases; unmatched bases: 17. This CDR3 region has 16 residues. Germline V gene sequence: CDR1 GTSNPN, CDR2 SVGIG (reference sequence). In DNA, the CDR3 is TGTGCCGTGACTCGTGGCCGGGCTAGCGGGAGATACGAGCAGTACTTC. Its translation: CAVTRGRASGRYEQYF.

J is TRBJ2-3 and V is TRBV9; 11 bases align to TRBD2. Germline CDR1 reads SGDLS; CDR2 reads YYNGEE. Unmatched junction bases numbered 0, after V lost 0 bases and J lost 3 bases. The CDR3 contains 15 residues. The CDR3 DNA is TGTGCCAGCAGCGTAGTAGCGGGGGGGACAGATACGCAGTATTTT. This codes for CASSVVAGGTDTQYF. Using reference TRBV9 and TRBJ2-3 for the parts outside the CDR3, the full variable domain is DSGVTQTPKHLITATGQRVTLRCSPRSGDLSVYWYQQSLDQGLQFLIQYYNGEERAKGNILERFSAQQFPDLHSELNLSSLELGDSALYFCASSVVAGGTDTQYFGPGTRLTVL.

CDR3 in DNA: TGTGCCAGCAGCCCTAGGTCAGGGTCTGGAAACACCATATATTTT. Protein sequence: CASSPRSGSGNTIYF. The V call is TRBV7-8, the J call TRBJ1-3; maybe TRBD1 (5 bases). The CDR3 totals 15 residues. Trimming stripped 5 bases from V and 1 base from J, with 12 bases between. The V gene's germline CDR1 is SGHVS and CDR2 FQNEAQ.

The chain is built from TRBV30 and TRBJ1-3; D ambiguous. The CDR3 has 14 residues. The V gene lost 2 bases and the J gene lost 2 bases, with 10 bases spanning the gap. Germline V CDR1 and CDR2: GTSNPN, SVGIG (reference sequence). CDR3 coding DNA: TGTGCCTGGAGTATCGGGGTGACTGGAAACACCATATATTTT. Translation: CAWSIGVTGNTIYF.

V gene TRBV10-3 combines with J gene TRBJ2-7; D may be TRBD2 (5 bases). CDR3 length: 12 amino acids. Germline CDR1 reads ENHRY; CDR2 reads SYGVKD. Trimming removed 11 bases from V and 4 bases from J, with 15 bases in between. CDR3 DNA: TGTGCCCTTAGGACTGATGATTACGAGCAGTACTTC. As protein: CALRTDDYEQYF.

V usage is TRBV11-1 and J usage is TRBJ2-2, with 9 nucleotides matching TRBD1. Germline V gives CDR1 SGHAT, CDR2 FQDESV (reference sequence). The V segment lost 8 bases and the J segment 9 bases; nucleotides outside the gene matches: 7. The CDR3 has 13 residues. CDR3 bases: TGTGCCAGCGCCGGACAGGGGACTTGGGAGCTGTTTTTT. As protein: CASAGQGTWELFF.

This rearrangement joins TRBV23-1 to TRBJ2-4; TRBD1 is a possible D gene (6 bases). TRBV23-1 falls under the ORF class, with uncertain function. The CDR3 is 14 residues long. Trimming took off 3 bases at V and 5 bases at J, with 11 bases between the two ends. CDR3 region: CASSHPRTENIQYF. For the CDR3, the DNA is TGCGCCAGCAGTCACCCCCGGACAGAAAACATTCAGTACTTC.

This clone was observed a single time. The V call is TRBV29-1, the J call TRBJ1-3, with TRBD1 matching 7 bases. V lost 6 bases, J lost 1 base, and 6 bases stayed unmatched. The germline V gene encodes CDR1 SQVTM and CDR2 ANQGSEA. CDR3 length: 14 amino acids. The CDR3 protein is CSVYLTGSGNTIYF. The CDR3 nucleotides are TGCAGCGTCTACTTGACAGGGTCTGGAAACACCATATATTTT.

The rearrangement uses TRBV4-1 and TRBJ1-2; D ambiguous. This CDR3 comprises 14 residues. From germline, CDR1 is MGHRA and CDR2 YSYEKL. Trimming removed 5 bases from V and 8 bases from J, with 18 bases in between. The CDR3 nucleotides read TGCGCCAGCAGCACGGGGTGGATGTCTATAGGCTACACCTTC. Residues: CASSTGWMSIGYTF.

The CDR3, as DNA: TGTGCCAGCAGCGGAGGGCTTAGAACCTACGAGCAGTACTTC. Protein: CASSGGLRTYEQYF. The chain is built from TRBV9 and TRBJ2-7; D possibly corresponds to TRBD2 (5 bases). This CDR3 contains 14 residues. Germline CDR1 reads SGDLS; CDR2 reads YYNGEE. Deletions cut 3 bases from V and 2 bases from J, with 12 bases between.

The chain combines TRBV21-1 with TRBJ2-3; the table names TRBD2, a call not compared with the DNA. TRBV21-1 constitutes a pseudogene. The CDR3 is 24 residues long. The CDR3 sequence: CASSKPGTSGRALDPNGNTDTQYF. The DNA for the CDR3 is TGTGCCAGCAGCAAACCCGGGACTAGCGGGAGGGCCCTCGACCCGAATGGTAACACAGATACGCAGTATTTT.

V is TRBV27 and J is TRBJ2-1; the D gene is possibly TRBD2 (5 bases). V was shortened by 3 bases and J by 10 bases, with 16 bases between the two germline ends. Germline V CDR1 and CDR2: MNHEY, SMNVEV (reference sequence). The CDR3 length is 14 residues. The CDR3: CASSLNPKAGEQFF. The CDR3 DNA is TGTGCCAGCAGTTTGAATCCTAAGGCGGGCGAGCAGTTCTTC.

The rearrangement joins TRBV4-1 to TRBJ2-7; possible D gene TRBD2, 6 bases. Germline lookup yields CDR1 MGHRA and CDR2 YSYEKL. V gave up 0 bases and J gave up 3 bases, with 15 bases separating them. The CDR3 length is 16 residues. Here the CDR3 DNA reads TGCGCCAGCAGCCAAGATAGGTGGGAGGATCGCTACGAGCAGTACTTC. Amino acids: CASSQDRWEDRYEQYF.